This TCR beta chain originates from a study of T cell clonality in common variable immunodeficiency (dated by TCRdb to about 2015). General conclusions and limits of the study: Correlations between repertoire features and clinical complications were limited by patient heterogeneity within the CVID cohort. It was noted by the authors that sequencing of the repertoires of T cell subpopulations would be needed to clarify the cause of the increased clonality in CVID. Fewer TCRbeta clones were shared among CVID subjects than among healthy controls (p < 0.0001). Even though DNA input was the same, control samples had an average of about 89,000 unique sequences each, compared with about 31,000 in CVID samples. TCRbeta clonality was higher in CVID subjects than in healthy controls (t-test p = 0.018), and the increase was most characteristic of about a third of subjects. CVID TCRbeta sequences reportedly showed fewer deletions and N-nucleotide insertions and lacked highly modified clones with 13 or more V deletions.

Diagnosis of CVID followed standard criteria, namely serum IgG, IgA and/or IgM below the normal range together with specific antibody deficiency. There were almost 45 subjects in the CVID group (around 15 female and 29 male), ranging in age from 9 to 64 years, with a mean age of 40. Predominantly Caucasian heritage was noted among both the CVID patients and the healthy controls. At the time of study participation, every CVID subject had been on replacement immunoglobulin therapy for one year or longer. When blood was collected, none of the CVID subjects were ill or on immunomodulatory or immunosuppressive medication. Heparinized peripheral whole blood samples of about 5 to 8.5 ml were collected from each donor. TCRbeta CDR3 repertoires were sequenced from genomic DNA of adults with common variable immune deficiency (CVID) and healthy adult controls. Diluted blood was density-centrifuged over Hypaque 1077 or Ficoll-Paque to isolate peripheral blood mononuclear cells. Genomic DNA was obtained from unsorted mononuclear cells through either Qiagen column purification or a centrifugation-based method.

Equivalent amounts of genomic DNA from CVID and control samples were used as sequencing input. For every sample, a 60 bp segment covering the rearranged TCRbeta CDR3 region was amplified and then sequenced. The immunoSEQ assay, a bias-corrected multiplex PCR with high-throughput sequencing, was employed for TCRbeta amplification. Concerning the study's data processing: Every unique nucleotide sequence was considered a clone and was annotated with V, D and J genes, copy number and frequency. Sequences were labeled productive if in frame, and non-productive if out of frame or containing stop codons. As previously described, Shannon's entropy was used to calculate clonality. Mean CDR3 Kyte-Doolittle hydropathy was derived from the predicted amino acid sequences of productive clones. Hierarchical clustering of scaled V gene usage was performed with the R hclust function using Manhattan distance and complete linkage. Sharing of clones by CDR3 amino acid sequence was evaluated through resampling of 12 repertoires per group over 100 rounds. Repertoires were searched for approximately 70 published EBV-specific and a few hundred published CMV-specific TCRbeta sequences. A couple of CVID samples that yielded fewer than 10,000 sequences were excluded from the analysis, so approximately 40 CVID repertoires were retained. TCRdb took over this immuneACCESS table, retaining in-frame rearrangements with V and J assigned. Such tables are incomplete; in checked studies, under half of the missing clones stem from an unresolved V gene, and the remainder is unexplained. For V, J and clone size, that table is used; D and trimming come from the DNA. This sample includes 28,000 or so clones, and none of them was observed just once. The top ten constitute 3% to 3.5% of the sample.

Taken from the germline V gene, the CDR1 and CDR2 loops are MNHEY and SVGEGT. The CDR3 sequence holds 13 residues, the cysteine and phenylalanine included. Sequencing covers 30 bases of the CDR3, shown here with the frame starting at base 1. The germline ends are 6 bases apart after V is trimmed by 6 bases and J by 0 bases. The sample holds a few counts of this clone. What this receptor recognizes is not known. The read gets to within 3 residues of the CDR3 end, and the germline J gene fills in the rest. This TCR was recovered from a human donor with common variable immunodeficiency. Sequenced input: peripheral blood mononuclear cells. In this chain, TRBV6-2 or TRBV6-3 is recombined with TRBJ1-5; the D gene identity is not certain. The CDR3 bases that were read are TGTGCCAGCAGCCAGGATAGCAATCAGCCC. It translates as CASSQDSNQP. The entire CDR3 protein reads CASSQDSNQPQHF.